This T cell receptor beta chain is from a study of blood T cell repertoires in COVID-19. As for the study in general: The analysed material was cDNA or gDNA that came from T cells, B-cell-depleted T cells, or PBMCs.

The CDR3 sequence is 15 residues long. Trimming stripped 3 bases from V and 4 bases from J, with 13 bases between. CDR1 is MNHNS, CDR2 SASEGT, per germline. Clones were sequenced by immunoSEQ multiplex PCR, and TCRdb holds only the in-frame ones, with some missing. Among about 310,000 clones listed, around 86% were seen once. The sequenced sample consisted of peripheral blood. The rearrangement links TRBV6-1 to TRBJ1-3, with a weak D call TRBD1 (5 bases). The receptor was derived from a man in his sixties or seventies with acute or convalescent COVID-19. CDR3 DNA: TGTGCCAGCAGTGAGTTGGGACTGTCAGGAAACACCATATATTTT. Its protein is CASSELGLSGNTIYF.